Listed here are 18 T cell receptor beta chains from one sample, sequenced in a study of cytomegalovirus exposure and HLA in healthy donors. The primer mix had 60 Vbeta and 13 Jbeta primers. Repertoires were generated with immunoSEQ multiplex PCR, while TCRdb's copy carries only in-frame clones and drops some. This table has about 160,000 clones, about 85% appearing once. Sequenced sample: PBMCs. These receptors originate from a human donor in good health.

The V gene is TRBV6-1, the J gene TRBJ2-7, with D perhaps TRBD1 (6 bases). Per the germline V gene, CDR1 is MNHNS and CDR2 is SASEGT. V lost 2 bases and J lost 0, with 11 bases in between. CDR3 length: 15 amino acids. CDR3 sequence (DNA): TGTGCCAGCAGTGAAACGGCAGGGGCCTCCTACGAGCAGTACTTC. Translation: CASSETAGASYEQYF.

The chain combines TRBV7-2 with TRBJ2-5, with TRBD2 matching over 7 bases. The CDR3 consists of 14 residues. CDR1 SGHTA and CDR2 FQGNSA come from the germline V gene. The J segment lost 5 bases and the V segment lost 2 bases, leaving 5 bases of the junction unmatched. For the CDR3, the DNA is TGTGCCAGCAGCTTAATATTGGGGGGGGAGACCCAGTACTTC. This translates into CASSLILGGETQYF.

A single count supports this clone. The chain links TRBV5-5 to TRBJ2-2, with TRBD1 identical over 7 bases. The CDR3 is made up of 16 amino acids. V shed 5 bases, J shed 6 bases, and the junction held 13 bases outside the gene matches. CDR1 SGHKS and CDR2 YYEKEE come from the germline V gene (reference sequence). In nucleotides, the CDR3 is TGTGCCAGCAGATTCCGGGACAGCGAAGGTGCCGGGGAGCTGTTTTTT. Translation gives CASRFRDSEGAGELFF.

On this clone itself: The limits of the CDR3 on the DNA are not certain, so only TCRdb's listed CDR3 is given. This rearrangement joins TRBV12-2 to TRBJ2-6; no check of the table's D call, TRBD2, against the DNA was made. TRBV12-2 is designated a pseudogene. Ends included, the CDR3 has 21 residues. Here the CDR3 reads CASRYGFASGAFQAGANVLTF.

V is TRBV19 and J is TRBJ2-6; 12 nucleotides match TRBD1. The germline V gene has CDR1 LNHDA and CDR2 SQIVND (reference sequence). The CDR3 extends over 19 amino acids. V lost 4 bases and J lost 3; bases outside the gene matches: 10. The CDR3 nucleotides are TGTGCCAGTAGTACCGCAACGGGACAGGGGGCGCGTGGGGCCAACGTCCTGACTTTC. It translates to CASSTATGQGARGANVLTF.

This chain uses TRBV6-5 with TRBJ2-7, with TRBD2 identical over 7 bases. This CDR3 has 14 amino acids. J was trimmed by 6 bases and V by 0 bases; bases with no gene match: 5. The V gene's germline CDR1 is MNHEY and CDR2 SVGAGI. For the CDR3, the DNA is TGTGCCAGCAGTTACTCGGGTCCGGGAGGCGAGCAGTACTTC. It translates to CASSYSGPGGEQYF.

V is TRBV5-8 and J is TRBJ1-3; no definite D call. The germline V gene has CDR1 SGHTS and CDR2 YDEGEE. Between the trimmed V and J ends, which lost 3 bases and 0 bases, there was a span of 10 bases. CDR3 length: 15 amino acids. CDR3 residues: CASSSRAGSGNTIYF. For the CDR3, the DNA is TGTGCCAGCAGCTCACGAGCCGGCTCTGGAAACACCATATATTTT. Together with reference TRBV5-8 and TRBJ1-3, the CDR3 gives the full variable domain: EAGVTQSPTHLIKTRGQQATLRCSPISGHTSVYWYQQALGLGLQFLLWYDEGEERNRGNFPPRFSGRQFPNYSSELNVNALELEDSALYLCASSSRAGSGNTIYFGEGSWLTVV.

The rearrangement uses TRBV27 and TRBJ2-7, with 9 bases fitting TRBD1. This CDR3 has 14 amino acids. V dropped 6 bases and J dropped 5; count of bases not matched to a gene: 8. Germline lookup yields CDR1 MNHEY and CDR2 SMNVEV (reference sequence). The CDR3 DNA reads TGTGCCAGCAGCCTAAACCGGGACAGGGACGAGCAGTACTTC. This translates into CASSLNRDRDEQYF.

The chain uses TRBV5-8 and TRBJ2-2, with TRBD2 as a possible D gene (5 bases). The CDR3 runs 15 residues. Trimming removed 0 bases from V and 2 bases from J, with 8 bases in between. Germline assignment: CDR1 SGHTS and CDR2 YDEGEE. The CDR3 nucleotides are TGTGCCAGCAGCTTGGGTCGGGATAACACCGGGGAGCTGTTTTTT. This encodes CASSLGRDNTGELFF.

The chain is built from TRBV2 and TRBJ2-5; the D gene is possibly TRBD1 (6 bases). V dropped 7 bases and J dropped 4 bases, with 10 bases sitting between them. The CDR3 spans 12 residues. Germline values: CDR1 SNHLY, CDR2 FYNNEI. The CDR3 sequence: CASTGVRETQYF. DNA for the CDR3: TGTGCCAGCACAGGGGTAAGAGAGACCCAGTACTTC. The variable domain in full, completed from reference TRBV2 and TRBJ2-5, reads EPEVTQTPSHQVTQMGQEVILRCVPISNHLYFYWYRQILGQKVEFLVSFYNNEISEKSEIFDDQFSVERPDGSNFTLKIRSTKLEDSAMYFCASTGVRETQYFGPGTRLLVL.

The chain employs TRBV11-2 and TRBJ1-1; TRBD1 matches at 8 bases. Per the germline V gene, CDR1 is SGHAT and CDR2 is FQNNGV. This CDR3 comprises 13 residues. V shed 3 bases and J 3 bases; nucleotides not matched to a gene: 0. CDR3 sequence: CASSLTGDTEAFF. The CDR3 DNA reads TGTGCCAGCAGCTTGACAGGGGACACTGAAGCTTTCTTT.

This clone has a count of ten or more. Within the sample, other DNA sequences also encode this same CDR3. The chain joins TRBV5-6 to TRBJ1-2; 11 bases match TRBD1. The germline CDR1 and CDR2 sequences are SGHDT and YYEEEE. The CDR3 totals 14 residues. The ends lost 3 bases at V and 4 bases at J; junction bases unmatched: 2. CDR3 residues: CASSSGTGGYGYTF. The CDR3, as DNA: TGTGCCAGCAGCTCCGGGACAGGGGGCTATGGCTACACCTTC. The full variable domain, in which reference TRBV5-6 and TRBJ1-2 provide the parts outside the CDR3, is DAGVTQSPTHLIKTRGQQVTLRCSPKSGHDTVSWYQQALGQGPQFIFQYYEEEERQRGNFPDRFSGHQFPNYSSELNVNALLLGDSALYLCASSSGTGGYGYTFGSGTRLTVV.

The genes are TRBV7-9 and TRBJ2-5; 7 nucleotides match TRBD2. This CDR3 is built from 16 residues. CDR1 and CDR2 from the germline V gene are SEHNR and FQNEAQ (reference sequence). The V segment lost 3 bases and the J segment 4 bases; nucleotides outside the gene matches: 11. The CDR3 DNA sequence: TGTGCCAGCAGCTTTGGGGGGGGATTATATGGAGAGACCCAGTACTTC. Translating gives CASSFGGGLYGETQYF.

This chain uses TRBV7-3 with TRBJ2-1; no firm D call. Trimming stripped 1 base from V and 2 bases from J, with 9 bases between. In germline, CDR1 is SGHTA, CDR2 FQGTGA. The CDR3 runs 15 residues. The CDR3 region has the DNA TGTGCCAGCAGCTTAAGCGCGAGTGCCTACAATGAGCAGTTCTTC. This sequence encodes CASSLSASAYNEQFF.

V and J are TRBV6-1 and TRBJ2-1, with a weak D call TRBD1 (5 bases). The V end lost 3 bases, the J end lost 4 bases, and 7 bases lay between the germline ends. The CDR3 consists of 13 residues. Per the germline V gene, CDR1 is MNHNS and CDR2 is SASEGT. CDR3 amino acids: CASSDNRYNEQFF. The CDR3 bases are TGTGCCAGCAGTGACAACAGGTACAATGAGCAGTTCTTC.

V usage is TRBV15 and J usage is TRBJ1-3; D ambiguous. Trimming pared 0 bases from V and 0 bases from J, leaving 12 bases between. Germline CDR1 is LNHNV and CDR2 is YYDKDF (reference sequence). The CDR3 is 17 amino acids. The CDR3 region is CATSRDIGENSGNTIYF. The CDR3 DNA reads TGTGCCACCAGCAGAGATATTGGGGAGAACTCTGGAAACACCATATATTTT. Filled out from reference TRBV15 and TRBJ1-3, the complete variable domain reads DAMVIQNPRYQVTQFGKPVTLSCSQTLNHNVMYWYQQKSSQAPKLLFHYYDKDFNNEADTPDNFQSRRPNTSFCFLDIRSPGLGDTAMYLCATSRDIGENSGNTIYFGEGSWLTVV.

This clone was seen once. V is TRBV30 and J is TRBJ1-5; D gene uncertain. Germline CDR1 reads GTSNPN; CDR2 reads SVGIG (reference sequence). The CDR3 consists of 14 residues. Trimming removed 3 bases at V and 0 bases at J, with 9 bases between. The CDR3 sequence: CAWSPGISNQPQHF. The CDR3, as DNA: TGTGCCTGGAGCCCGGGGATTAGCAATCAGCCCCAGCATTTT.

The J gene is TRBJ1-1, the V gene TRBV6-5, with TRBD1 matching 9 bases. Germline V lookup: CDR1 MNHEY, CDR2 SVGAGI. CDR3 size: 12 residues. Trimming at V came to 6 bases and at J to 5 bases, leaving 1 base not matched to a gene. Here the CDR3 DNA reads TGTGCCAGCAGAGACAGGGGGACTGAAGCTTTCTTT. It translates to CASRDRGTEAFF.